This is a list of T cell receptor beta chains from one sample in a study of blood T cell repertoires in COVID-19. Generated by immunoSEQ multiplex PCR, the TCRdb table keeps only in-frame clones and is missing some. Counted here are roughly 260,000 clones, around 87% occurring once; the ten biggest clones make up about 2.5%. The sample consisted of peripheral blood. The receptors originated from a woman aged 45-60 years with acute or convalescent COVID-19. Each CDR3 is given with its conserved first and last residue.

V: TRBV2; J: TRBJ1-4; CDR3: CAGEGQGGGKLFF
V: TRBV28; J: TRBJ2-3; CDR3: CASSLYGLAGTDTQYF
V: TRBV4-3; J: TRBJ1-6; CDR3: CASSQERGGRNSPLHF
V: TRBV30; J: TRBJ1-1; CDR3: CAWNKNTEAFF
V: TRBV11-2; J: TRBJ2-7; CDR3: CASSPPLAGSSYEQYF
V: TRBV19; J: TRBJ1-2; CDR3: CASRYLPGYDGYTF
V: TRBV24-1; J: TRBJ2-5; CDR3: CATSDHDRSPAGETQYF
V: TRBV5-1; J: TRBJ2-3; CDR3: CASSLGLAGFTDTQYF
V: TRBV24-1; J: TRBJ1-5; CDR3: CATSEGSSNQPQHF
V: TRBV5-1; J: TRBJ2-1; CDR3: CASSLAASGASYNEQFF
V: TRBV27; J: TRBJ2-1; CDR3: CASSVAGPALEEQFF
V: TRBV24-1; J: TRBJ2-2; CDR3: CATSDMRGTGRTGELFF
V: TRBV5-5; J: TRBJ1-1; CDR3: CASSLERTVNTEAFF
V: TRBV7-9; J: TRBJ2-6; CDR3: CASSPSQGRSGANVLTF
V: TRBV7-2; J: TRBJ2-3; CDR3: CASSLFLDTQYF
V: TRBV19; J: TRBJ2-1; CDR3: CASSSSSGSKNEQFF
V: TRBV5-1; J: TRBJ2-5; CDR3: CASSLYSGRAGRETQYF
V: TRBV27; J: TRBJ2-7; CDR3: CASRQGSSYEQYF
V: TRBV7-4; J: TRBJ1-5; CDR3: CASSPEDRGQTPQPQHF
V: TRBV7-8; J: TRBJ2-5; CDR3: CASSEGRQVGLETQYF
V: TRBV4-2; J: TRBJ2-7; CDR3: CASSQDAGGPYEQYF
V: TRBV24-1; J: TRBJ2-1; CDR3: CATSFGSGTRIIHEQFF
V: TRBV5-1; J: TRBJ2-7; CDR3: CASSLELALSYEQYF
V: TRBV7-6; J: TRBJ2-2; CDR3: CASSHRPGLAGVTGELFF
V: TRBV5-4; J: TRBJ1-2; CDR3: CASSQQGVDYGYTF
V: TRBV6-5; J: TRBJ2-1; CDR3: CASREDSYNEQFF
V: TRBV5-1; J: TRBJ1-4; CDR3: CASSRTGDNEKLFF
V: TRBV19; J: TRBJ2-1; CDR3: CASSGQFGEQFF
V: TRBV15; J: TRBJ2-5; CDR3: CATSSTTGGRETQYF
V: TRBV7-3; J: TRBJ2-2; CDR3: CASSSTSDYTGELFF
V: TRBV7-2; J: TRBJ2-2; CDR3: CASRRTANTGELFF
V: TRBV7-2; J: TRBJ2-3; CDR3: CASSLSPGLAKDTQYF
V: TRBV7-2; J: TRBJ2-7; CDR3: CASSLGLAGPPYEQYF
V: TRBV12-5; J: TRBJ2-5; CDR3: CASAARAETQYF
V: TRBV12-5; J: TRBJ2-7; CDR3: CASGLYGSYEQYF
V: TRBV2; J: TRBJ1-4; CDR3: CASNREIERATNEKLFF
V: TRBV6-5; J: TRBJ1-1; CDR3: CASSYYPGTGGTEAFF
V: TRBV5-4; J: TRBJ2-3; CDR3: CASSLVLAGGGNTQYF
V: TRBV29-1; J: TRBJ2-7; CDR3: CSATGQFTYEQYF
V: TRBV20-1; J: TRBJ2-1; CDR3: CSASQGGFSYNEQFF
V: TRBV25-1; J: TRBJ2-3; CDR3: CASSERPTRGQGTDTQYF
V: TRBV6-5; J: TRBJ2-5; CDR3: CASSYSSAVTQYF
V: TRBV12-3/TRBV12-4; J: TRBJ1-3; CDR3: CASFPRPGNTIYF
V: TRBV20-1; J: TRBJ1-2; CDR3: CSASSMDLDGYTF
V: TRBV9; J: TRBJ2-7; CDR3: CASSEGWVGSVGEQYF
V: TRBV11-2; J: TRBJ2-1; CDR3: CASSSAGGFNEQFF
V: TRBV9; J: TRBJ1-2; CDR3: CASHRGTGFKNYGYTF
V: TRBV28; J: TRBJ2-2; CDR3: CASSRGYTGELFF
V: TRBV6-5; J: TRBJ2-1; CDR3: CASSYSAWGDEQFF